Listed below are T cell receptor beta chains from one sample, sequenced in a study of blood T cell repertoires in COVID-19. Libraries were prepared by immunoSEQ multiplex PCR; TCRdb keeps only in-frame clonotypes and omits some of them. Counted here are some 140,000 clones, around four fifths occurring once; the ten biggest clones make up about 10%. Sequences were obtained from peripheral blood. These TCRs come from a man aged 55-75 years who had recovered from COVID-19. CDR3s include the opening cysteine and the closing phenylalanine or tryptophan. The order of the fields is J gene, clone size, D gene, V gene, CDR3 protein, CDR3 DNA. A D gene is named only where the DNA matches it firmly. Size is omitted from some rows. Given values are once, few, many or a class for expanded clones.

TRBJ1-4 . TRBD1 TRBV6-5 CASSENRGLVEKLFF TGTGCCAGCAGCGAGAACAGGGGGCTAGTTGAAAAACTGTTTTTT
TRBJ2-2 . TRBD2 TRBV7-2 CASSSTSGTPGELFF TGTGCCAGCAGCTCGACTAGCGGGACCCCCGGGGAGCTGTTTTTT
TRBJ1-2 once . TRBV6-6 CASSYETPRVGYTF TGTGCCAGCAGTTACGAGACTCCCAGGGTGGGCTACACCTTC
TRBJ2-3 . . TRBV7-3 CASSDTFTDTQYF TGTGCCAGCTCAGACACGTTCACAGATACGCAGTATTTT
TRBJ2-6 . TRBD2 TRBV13 CASSLLIAGVPPPGANVLTF TGTGCCAGCAGCCTCCTCATAGCGGGAGTTCCCCCCCCTGGGGCCAACGTCCTGACTTTC
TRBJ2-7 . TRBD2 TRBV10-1 CASSVRAGTKYYEQYF TGCGCCAGCAGTGTCCGAGCCGGGACTAAGTATTACGAGCAGTACTTC
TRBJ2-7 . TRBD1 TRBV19 CASSIRAGGSEQYF TGTGCCAGTAGTATTCGGGCAGGGGGCAGTGAGCAGTACTTC
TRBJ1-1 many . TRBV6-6 CASSLLTEAFF TGTGCCAGCAGCCTACTCACTGAAGCTTTCTTT
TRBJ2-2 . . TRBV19 CASSPPGQNTGELFF TGTGCCAGTAGTCCCCCGGGACAGAACACCGGGGAGCTGTTTTTT
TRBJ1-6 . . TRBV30 CAWSVTEYNSPLHF TGTGCCTGGAGTGTAACTGAGTATAATTCACCCCTCCACTTT
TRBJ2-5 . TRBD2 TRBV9 CASGGTSGAETQYF TGTGCCAGCGGCGGGACTAGCGGGGCAGAGACCCAGTACTTC
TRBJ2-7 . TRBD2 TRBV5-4 CASSLGGPGGLGEQYF TGTGCCAGCAGCTTGGGCGGACCGGGAGGGCTGGGCGAGCAGTACTTC
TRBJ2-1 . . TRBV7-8 CATQGGAYEQFF TGTGCCACACAGGGGGGGGCGTATGAGCAGTTCTTC
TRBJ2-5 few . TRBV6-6 CASRPPPDSQETQYF TGTGCCAGCAGGCCCCCCCCGGACAGCCAAGAGACCCAGTACTTC
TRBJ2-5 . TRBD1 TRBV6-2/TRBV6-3 CASSRPGQGAETQYF TGTGCCAGCAGCAGGCCGGGACAGGGGGCCGAGACCCAGTACTTC
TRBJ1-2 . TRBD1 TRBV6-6 CASSYSIGGGSYGYTF TGTGCCAGCAGTTACTCGATAGGGGGCGGTAGCTATGGCTACACCTTC
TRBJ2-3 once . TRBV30 CAWSVRSGKTDTQYF TGTGCCTGGAGTGTACGTAGCGGTAAGACAGATACGCAGTATTTT
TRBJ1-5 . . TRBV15 CATSLRVQNQPQHF TGTGCCACCAGCCTGAGAGTACAGAATCAGCCCCAGCATTTT
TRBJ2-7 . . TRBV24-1 CATEDRFSYEQYF TGTGCCACCGAGGACAGATTCTCCTACGAGCAGTACTTC
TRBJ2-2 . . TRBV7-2 CASSLSGRATIGELFF TGTGCCAGCAGCTTATCGGGCAGGGCGACGATCGGGGAGCTGTTTTTT
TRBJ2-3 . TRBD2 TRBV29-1 CSLLAGDRDTQYF TGCAGTTTACTAGCGGGAGATCGAGATACGCAGTATTTT
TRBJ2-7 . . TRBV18 CASSPPIFPGVSHYEQYF TGTGCCAGCTCACCACCGATATTCCCCGGGGTCTCCCATTACGAGCAGTACTTC
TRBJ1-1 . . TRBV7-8 CASSPQPRGVGEAFF TGTGCCAGCAGCCCACAACCCCGGGGAGTTGGTGAAGCTTTCTTT
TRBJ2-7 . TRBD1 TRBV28 CASSPPDRGPYEQYF TGTGCCAGCAGTCCGCCGGACAGGGGTCCCTACGAGCAGTACTTC
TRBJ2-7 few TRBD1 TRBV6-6 CASSQDRGQYF TGTGCCAGCAGCCAAGACAGGGGGCAGTACTTC
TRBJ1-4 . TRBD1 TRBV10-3 CAISAGQGGNEKLFF TGTGCCATCAGCGCCGGACAGGGCGGGAATGAAAAACTGTTTTTT
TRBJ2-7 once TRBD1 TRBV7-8 CASSLARGDRGNF TGTGCCAGCAGCTTAGCGCGGGGGGACAGGGGGAACTTC
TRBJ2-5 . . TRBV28 CASSLQGSETQYF TGTGCCAGCAGTCTCCAGGGGTCGGAGACCCAGTACTTC
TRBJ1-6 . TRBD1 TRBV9 CASSVGTGINSPLHF TGTGCCAGCAGCGTTGGGACAGGGATTAATTCACCCCTCCACTTT
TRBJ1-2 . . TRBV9 CASSVDGNYGYTF TGTGCCAGCAGCGTAGACGGTAACTATGGCTACACCTTC
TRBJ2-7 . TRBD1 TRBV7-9 CASSPTTGTGVGEQYF TGTGCCAGCAGCCCCACGACCGGGACAGGGGTAGGCGAGCAGTACTTC
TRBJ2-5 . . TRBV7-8 CASSSTRGGETQYF TGTGCCAGCAGCTCTACACGGGGTGGAGAGACCCAGTACTTC
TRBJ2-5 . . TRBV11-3 CASSPVGHDRETQYF TGTGCCAGCAGCCCCGTGGGACATGACCGCGAGACCCAGTACTTC
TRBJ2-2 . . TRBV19 CASSIDRANTGELFF TGTGCCAGTAGTATAGACCGCGCGAACACCGGGGAGCTGTTTTTT
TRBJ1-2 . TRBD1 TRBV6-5 CASSESQQGARGYTF TGTGCCAGCAGCGAGTCACAACAGGGGGCGCGGGGCTACACCTTC
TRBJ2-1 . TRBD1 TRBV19 CASSMGTGGPYNEQFF TGTGCCAGTAGTATGGGGACAGGGGGACCCTACAATGAGCAGTTCTTC
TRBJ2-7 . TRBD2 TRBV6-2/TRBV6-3 CASSLSGAYEQYF TGTGCCAGCAGCCTTAGCGGGGCCTACGAGCAGTACTTC
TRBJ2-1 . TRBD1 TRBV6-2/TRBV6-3 CASSLGQTRHQFF TGTGCCAGCAGCTTGGGACAGACGAGGCACCAGTTCTTC
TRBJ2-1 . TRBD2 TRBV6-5 CASSAGLDSYNEQFF TGTGCCAGCAGCGCTGGACTAGACTCCTACAATGAGCAGTTCTTC
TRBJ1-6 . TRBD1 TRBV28 CASSLSGQGNSPLHF TGTGCCAGCAGTCTCTCAGGACAGGGGAATTCACCCCTCCACTTT
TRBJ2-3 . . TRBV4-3 CASSQDQGPELGITDTQYF TGCGCCAGCAGCCAAGATCAAGGTCCCGAACTAGGGATCACAGATACGCAGTATTTT